The 21 T cell receptor beta chains below all came from one sample that was sequenced in a study of shared clonotypes between healthy human individuals. The assay was immunoSEQ multiplex PCR, and TCRdb's table has in-frame clones only and misses some. The table has about 700,000 clones, 90% to 95% seen once; the top ten hold more than 20%. In the naive CD8 group, cells lacked CD45RO and were positively selected for CCR7, so terminally differentiated effector memory CD45RA+ cells were left out. The sample was naive CD8+ T cells sorted from blood. The receptor source for this set is a young man in good health.

The chain employs TRBV13 and TRBJ1-2, with D maybe TRBD1 (6 bases). Per germline, CDR1 PRHDT and CDR2 FYEKMQ (reference sequence). CDR3 length: 15 residues. With 5 bases removed from V and 4 bases from J, the gap between germline ends came to 17 bases. CDR3 DNA: TGTGCCAGCAGCCCCCCCAACAGGGTGAGCTATGGCTACACCTTC. As protein: CASSPPNRVSYGYTF.

This clone was observed a handful of times. V usage is TRBV5-1 and J usage is TRBJ2-7; D remains ambiguous. CDR3 length: 11 residues. The V and J ends lost 4 bases and 2 bases respectively, with 4 bases between them. Germline V gives CDR1 SGHRS, CDR2 YFSETQ. CDR3 nucleotide sequence: TGCGCCAGCAGCGCCACCTACGAGCAGTACTTC. It yields the protein CASSATYEQYF.

The genes are TRBV28 and TRBJ2-7; 8 bases are shared with TRBD2. The J segment lost 3 bases and the V segment lost 6 bases, leaving 16 bases of the junction unmatched. Looked up from germline, CDR1 is MDHEN and CDR2 is SYDVKM. The CDR3 covers 17 residues. CDR3 sequence: CASRSSGRDQEIYEQYF. The CDR3 DNA is TGTGCCAGCAGGTCGAGCGGGAGAGACCAAGAAATCTACGAGCAGTACTTC.

The gene calls are TRBV7-2 and TRBJ2-5; D is perhaps TRBD2 (5 bases). The CDR3 length is 17 residues. CDR1 and CDR2 from the germline V gene are SGHTA and FQGNSA. Trimming took 3 bases from V and 1 from J, leaving 18 bases between them. This chain's CDR3 is CASSLVQSAGSQETQYF. In nucleotides, the CDR3 is TGTGCCAGCAGCTTGGTTCAGTCTGCTGGGAGCCAAGAGACCCAGTACTTC.

The DNA for the CDR3 is TGTGCCAGCAGCTCGCTAACGACAGGGGAAAGGGACTGGAGCTACGAGCAGTACTTC. Its protein product is CASSSLTTGERDWSYEQYF. The V and J genes are TRBV13 and TRBJ2-7; TRBD1 matches 8 bases. Trimming cost V 4 bases and J 3 bases; bases outside gene matches: 20. Germline CDR1 is PRHDT and CDR2 is FYEKMQ (reference sequence). CDR3 length: 19 amino acids.

This clone showed up just once. CDR3 protein: CASSSGSNQPQHF. The CDR3 DNA reads TGTGCCAGCAGCTCGGGTAGCAATCAGCCCCAGCATTTT. The chain combines TRBV5-4 with TRBJ1-5; no clear D gene. Germline CDR1 is SGHNT and CDR2 is YYREEE (reference sequence). The CDR3 is made up of 13 amino acids. V lost 3 bases and J 0 bases, leaving 4 bases between the germline ends.

CDR3 sequence reads: CAWSVGMGDNEQFF. The CDR3 bases are TGTGCCTGGAGTGTAGGGATGGGGGACAATGAGCAGTTCTTC. The gene calls are TRBV30 and TRBJ2-1; D is possibly TRBD1 or TRBD2 (5 bases each). CDR3 length: 14 residues. The V gene lost 0 bases and the J gene lost 5 bases, with 11 bases spanning the gap. Germline CDR1 GTSNPN, CDR2 SVGIG (reference sequence). Based on the CDR3 plus reference TRBV30 and TRBJ2-1, the full variable domain is SQTIHQWPATLVQPVGSPLSLECTVEGTSNPNLYWYRQAAGRGLQLLFYSVGIGQISSEVPQNLSASRPQDRQFILSSKKLLLSDSGFYLCAWSVGMGDNEQFFGPGTRLTVL.

For the CDR3, the DNA is TGTGCCAGCAGCTCGCGGAATCAAGAGACCCAGTACTTC. Translating it yields CASSSRNQETQYF. The chain carries TRBV13 and TRBJ2-5; no definite D call. V was trimmed by 4 bases and J by 2 bases, leaving 8 bases between them. The CDR3 sequence is 13 residues long. Germline assignment: CDR1 PRHDT and CDR2 FYEKMQ (reference sequence).

The chain recombines TRBV7-6 with TRBJ2-3; 10 bases agree with TRBD2. The V segment lost 7 bases and the J segment 2 bases; nucleotides outside the gene matches: 6. Germline assignment: CDR1 SGHVS and CDR2 FNYEAQ. This CDR3 has 15 residues. The CDR3 nucleotides read TGTGCCAGCAACCTAGCGGGAGTGATCACAGATACGCAGTATTTT. Translating gives CASNLAGVITDTQYF.

The CDR3 DNA is TGTGCCAGCACCTTGTGGGGGGGGGTCGAAAGTAATGAAAAACTGTTTTTT. Translating gives CASTLWGGVESNEKLFF. The chain has TRBV28 and TRBJ1-4; D perhaps matches TRBD1 (5 bases). Germline V gives CDR1 MDHEN, CDR2 SYDVKM. Trimming stripped 7 bases from V and 4 bases from J, with 22 bases between. This CDR3 is built from 17 residues.

This chain uses TRBV28 with TRBJ2-2; 7 nucleotides line up with TRBD2. The J segment lost 5 bases and the V segment lost 3 bases, leaving 12 bases of the junction unmatched. CDR3 length: 17 amino acids. Germline CDR1 is MDHEN and CDR2 is SYDVKM. The DNA of the CDR3 is TGTGCCAGCAGTTTGAGGGAAATGCGGGAGAGGACCGGGGAGCTGTTTTTT. As protein: CASSLREMRERTGELFF.

This sequence joins TRBV1 and TRBJ2-2; TRBD2, as called in the table, went unchecked against the DNA. TRBV1 is marked as a pseudogene. The CDR3 totals 19 residues. The CDR3 nucleotides read TGCACCAGCAGGGGTGGTGCGTCTAGCGGGACAACGAACACCGGGGAGCTGTTTTTT. Its protein product is CTSRGGASSGTTNTGELFF.

The V gene is TRBV7-2, the J gene TRBJ2-7, with D possibly called TRBD1 or TRBD2 (6 bases each). V gave up 2 bases and J gave up 3 bases, with 17 bases separating them. The CDR3 is made up of 16 amino acids. CDR1 SGHTA and CDR2 FQGNSA come from the germline V gene. CDR3 loop: CASSLSLGGGFYEQYF. The CDR3, as DNA: TGTGCCAGCAGCTTAAGCCTAGGAGGGGGTTTCTACGAGCAGTACTTC. Together with reference TRBV7-2 and TRBJ2-7, the CDR3 gives the full variable domain: GAGVSQSPSNKVTEKGKDVELRCDPISGHTALYWYRQSLGQGLEFLIYFQGNSAPDKSGLPSDRFSAERTGGSVSTLTIQRTQQEDSAVYLCASSLSLGGGFYEQYFGPGTRLTVT.

V gene TRBV5-1 combines with J gene TRBJ2-1; D may be TRBD1 or TRBD2 (6 bases each). Per the germline V gene, CDR1 is SGHRS and CDR2 is YFSETQ. The CDR3 extends over 16 amino acids. V lost 1 base and J 0 bases, leaving 11 bases between the germline ends. The CDR3 is CASSLWGRDSYNEQFF. The CDR3 nucleotides are TGCGCCAGCAGCTTGTGGGGGCGGGACTCCTACAATGAGCAGTTCTTC.

The rearrangement joins TRBV10-2 to TRBJ2-7; 13 bases map to TRBD2. Germline values: CDR1 WSHSY, CDR2 SAAADI. J was trimmed by 7 bases and V by 5 bases; bases with no gene match: 8. The CDR3 runs 15 residues. The CDR3, as DNA: TGCGCCAGCAGTCCTTGGACTAGCGGGAGTAATGAGCAGTACTTC. The encoded protein is CASSPWTSGSNEQYF.

The J gene is TRBJ1-4, the V gene TRBV9; unclear D gene. Trimming left V 0 bases short and J 4 bases short, with 13 bases between. The CDR3 length is 16 residues. Germline CDR1 SGDLS, CDR2 YYNGEE. The CDR3 protein is CASSVGPVDHNEKLFF. CDR3 sequence (DNA): TGTGCCAGCAGCGTAGGGCCCGTGGATCATAATGAAAAACTGTTTTTT.

The J gene is TRBJ2-1, the V gene TRBV9, with TRBD2 as a possible D gene (6 bases). Per the germline V gene, CDR1 is SGDLS and CDR2 is YYNGEE. With 7 bases removed from V and 6 bases from J, the gap between germline ends came to 14 bases. CDR3 length equals 13 residues. The CDR3 here is CASGRELGNEQFF. CDR3 nucleotide sequence: TGTGCCAGCGGACGGGAGTTGGGCAATGAGCAGTTCTTC.

To note about this clone: Different DNA sequences within this sample yield the same CDR3. The rearrangement joins TRBV5-1 to TRBJ2-3, with D maybe TRBD2 (5 bases). V shed 2 bases and J shed 2 bases, with 9 bases lying between them. Germline CDR1 reads SGHRS; CDR2 reads YFSETQ. The CDR3 loop spans 14 amino acids. The chain's CDR3 is CASSFRDPTDTQYF. CDR3 coding DNA: TGCGCCAGCAGCTTCCGGGATCCCACAGATACGCAGTATTTT. Looking up the rest from reference TRBV5-1 and TRBJ2-3 gives the full variable domain: KAGVTQTPRYLIKTRGQQVTLSCSPISGHRSVSWYQQTPGQGLQFLFEYFSETQRNKGNFPGRFSGRQFSNSRSEMNVSTLELGDSALYLCASSFRDPTDTQYFGPGTRLTVL.

The chain uses TRBV6-5 and TRBJ1-5, with D unclear. The CDR3 totals 15 residues. With 5 bases removed from V and 0 bases from J, the gap between germline ends came to 11 bases. In germline, CDR1 is MNHEY, CDR2 SVGAGI. This CDR3 is CASSADGDSNQPQHF. Written as DNA, the CDR3 is TGTGCCAGCAGTGCCGACGGAGATAGCAATCAGCCCCAGCATTTT.

This rearrangement joins TRBV27 to TRBJ2-4; TRBD2 matches at 13 bases. Germline V gives CDR1 MNHEY, CDR2 SMNVEV (reference sequence). This CDR3 has 18 amino acids. Trimming cost V 5 bases and J 6 bases; bases outside gene matches: 13. CDR3 protein: CASSLRIPGLAGPNIQYF. In DNA form, the CDR3 reads TGTGCCAGCAGTCTGCGAATCCCGGGACTAGCGGGGCCAAACATTCAGTACTTC.

The rearrangement joins TRBV5-1 to TRBJ2-1; no firm D call. This CDR3 contains 15 residues. The germline V gene has CDR1 SGHRS and CDR2 YFSETQ. V dropped 0 bases and J dropped 5 bases, with 12 bases sitting between them. CDR3 sequence: CASSLAGTLNNEQFF. The CDR3 DNA reads as TGCGCCAGCAGCTTGGCGGGCACCCTTAACAATGAGCAGTTCTTC.